This TCR beta chain was retrieved from a study of cytomegalovirus exposure and HLA in healthy donors. The CDR3 runs to 12 residues. The ends were cut back, 0 bases at V and 7 bases at J, with 8 bases in the middle. Germline lookup yields CDR1 SGHNT and CDR2 YYREEE (reference sequence). Study-wide results and caveats: Cytomegalovirus association was listed for 150 to 200 TCR beta chains. That first-cohort TCR clusters tended to co-occur in the 130 or so validation repertoires was found in a later analysis.

As concerns this clone: Its antigen is unidentified.

TCRdb's copy holds only in-frame clones and misses some; the assay was immunoSEQ multiplex PCR. This table holds approximately 100,000 clones, over 75% found once. The donors belonged to the approximately 120-subject validation cohort, separate from the approximately 700-subject first cohort. The sequenced sample was PBMCs. The sequence derives from a man aged 18-30 years in good health and CMV-seropositive. The V and J genes are TRBV5-4 and TRBJ2-7; D is unresolved. In nucleotides, the CDR3 is TGTGCCAGCAGCTTGGGTCTGGAGGAGCAGTACTTC. Translation: CASSLGLEEQYF.